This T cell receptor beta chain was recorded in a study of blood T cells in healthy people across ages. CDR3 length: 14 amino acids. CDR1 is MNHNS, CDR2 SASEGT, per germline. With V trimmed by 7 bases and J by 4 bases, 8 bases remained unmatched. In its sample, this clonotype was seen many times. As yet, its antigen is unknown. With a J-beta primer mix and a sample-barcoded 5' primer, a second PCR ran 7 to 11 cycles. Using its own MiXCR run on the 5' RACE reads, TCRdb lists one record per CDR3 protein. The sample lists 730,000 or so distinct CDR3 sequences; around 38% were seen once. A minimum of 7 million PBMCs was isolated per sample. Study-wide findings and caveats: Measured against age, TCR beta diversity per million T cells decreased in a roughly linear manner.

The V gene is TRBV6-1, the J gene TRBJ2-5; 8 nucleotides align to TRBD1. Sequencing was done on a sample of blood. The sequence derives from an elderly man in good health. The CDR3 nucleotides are TGTGCCAGCAATACACCCGGGACAGGAGAGACCCAGTACTTC. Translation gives CASNTPGTGETQYF.